A selection of T cell receptor beta chains follows, all from one sample in a study of blood T cell repertoires in COVID-19. Clones were read by immunoSEQ multiplex PCR, and TCRdb kept only the in-frame ones, dropping some. The top ten clones hold under 5% of a sample with 350,000 or so clones, approximately 89% of them seen once. Source material: peripheral blood. Receptors were obtained from a woman aged 55-75 years with COVID-19, enrolled during active disease. CDR3s include the opening cysteine and the closing phenylalanine or tryptophan. D genes are given only for firm matches. Part of the rows lack a size; the others show once, few, many or a class for expanded clones.

>NA|15|NA|TRBJ2-2|TRBV7-3
CASRQDREAGGELFF
TGTGCCAGCAGACAAGACAGGGAAGCGGGCGGGGAGCTGTTTTTT
>TRBD2|13|NA|TRBJ2-5|TRBV7-9
CASSRGGEKTQYF
TGTGCCAGCAGCCGCGGGGGGGAAAAGACCCAGTACTTC
>NA|15|NA|TRBJ1-2|TRBV6-6
CASSYTRAPNYGYTF
TGTGCCAGCAGTTACACGAGGGCCCCTAACTATGGCTACACCTTC
>NA|16|NA|TRBJ2-3|TRBV15
CATSRGSGVRTDTQYF
TGTGCCACCAGCAGAGGATCAGGGGTGCGCACAGATACGCAGTATTTT
>TRBD2|15|NA|TRBJ2-1|TRBV5-1
CASFSTSGAYNEQFF
TGCGCCAGCTTTTCGACTAGCGGAGCATACAATGAGCAGTTCTTC
>NA|14|NA|TRBJ2-3|TRBV4-1
CASSQVTFTDTQYF
TGCGCCAGCAGCCAAGTCACTTTCACAGATACGCAGTATTTT
>NA|14|NA|TRBJ1-2|TRBV5-4
CASREHLVNYGYTF
TGTGCCAGCAGGGAGCATTTGGTTAATTATGGCTACACCTTC
>NA|12|NA|TRBJ1-2|TRBV12-3/TRBV12-4
CASSPGAYGYTF
TGTGCCAGCAGTCCCGGTGCCTATGGCTACACCTTC
>TRBD1|15|NA|TRBJ1-4|TRBV3-1/TRBV3-2
CASSLGQGLYEKLFF
TGTGCCAGCAGCTTAGGACAGGGCTTGTATGAAAAACTGTTTTTT
>TRBD1|17|once|TRBJ1-4|TRBV9
CASSTTRDSQFGEKLFF
TGTGCCAGCAGCACGACCCGGGACAGCCAATTCGGAGAAAAACTGTTTTTT
>NA|14|NA|TRBJ1-1|TRBV10-3
CASGRGGMNTEAFF
TGTGCCAGCGGCCGTGGAGGGATGAACACTGAAGCTTTCTTT
>NA|16|NA|TRBJ1-4|TRBV5-1
CASSFGRRGTNEKLFF
TGCGCCAGCAGCTTTGGCAGACGGGGGACTAATGAAAAACTGTTTTTT
>NA|12|NA|TRBJ1-1|TRBV2
CARGALNTEAFF
TGTGCCAGAGGGGCCCTGAACACTGAAGCTTTCTTT
>NA|12|NA|TRBJ1-2|TRBV10-3
CAISGQGYGYTF
TGTGCCATCAGTGGTCAGGGCTATGGCTACACCTTC
>NA|14|NA|TRBJ2-7|TRBV5-1
CASSLNAMEGEQYF
TGCGCCAGCAGCTTGAACGCCATGGAGGGGGAGCAGTACTTC